The 28 T cell receptor beta chains presented below share a single source sample, sequenced in a study of OX40 agonist ivuxolimab in advanced cancers. The library was generated by the immunoSEQ multiplex PCR assay. TCRdb obtained this table from immuneACCESS and retained in-frame rearrangements with V and J assigned. These tables miss some clones; where compared with another copy, unresolved V genes account for less than half of the shortfall, and the remainder is unexplained. The sample has more than 60,000 clones on record, roughly 89% of them singletons. The ten biggest clones cover more than 25% of the sample. Sequenced material: CD4+ or CD8+ T cells sorted from blood, taken in a trial of the OX40 agonist ivuxolimab. The receptors come from an adult with an advanced solid tumor such as melanoma, head and neck, liver or kidney cancer.

V and J are TRBV5-1 and TRBJ1-4; D unresolved. The CDR3 is made up of 17 amino acids. The V gene lost 0 bases and the J gene lost 0 bases, with 12 bases spanning the gap. Germline values: CDR1 SGHRS, CDR2 YFSETQ. The CDR3 spells CASSLGPIRATNEKLFF. The CDR3 nucleotides are TGCGCCAGCAGCTTGGGCCCTATCAGAGCAACTAATGAAAAACTGTTTTTT.

This rearrangement joins TRBV11-3 to TRBJ2-3, with D possibly matching TRBD2 (5 bases). CDR1 is SGHNT and CDR2 is YENEEA in the germline V gene. This CDR3 is 14 amino acids long. V was pared by 5 bases and J by 0 bases, with 9 bases between. CDR3 region: CASSPGVSTDTQYF. In nucleotides, the CDR3 is TGTGCCAGCAGCCCCGGGGTTAGCACAGATACGCAGTATTTT.

This clone was seen just once. The V and J genes are TRBV21-1 and TRBJ1-2. TRBV21-1 corresponds to a pseudogene. The CDR3 runs to 13 residues. CDR3 nucleotides: TGTGCCAGCAGCAAAGGGGCGGTCTGTGGCTACACCTTC. Residues: CASSKGAVCGYTF.

This clone appeared a few times. CDR3 residues: CASSSRGTQETQYF. CDR3 DNA: TGTGCCAGCAGCTCCCGGGGGACACAAGAGACCCAGTACTTC. The V and J genes are TRBV5-4 and TRBJ2-5; D tentatively fits TRBD1 or TRBD2 (6 bases each). The V end lost 3 bases, the J end lost 2 bases, and 11 bases lay between the germline ends. This CDR3 spans 14 amino acids. Germline loops: CDR1 SGHNT, CDR2 YYREEE (reference sequence).

This CDR3 is CARNVGGSNQPQHF. In DNA, the CDR3 is TGTGCCCGGAATGTAGGGGGAAGCAATCAGCCCCAGCATTTT. This chain uses TRBV30 with TRBJ1-5, with a tentative D call TRBD1 (6 bases). V was clipped by 8 bases and J by 1 base, with 15 bases between them. CDR3 size: 14 residues. CDR1 and CDR2 from the germline V gene are GTSNPN and SVGIG (reference sequence).

The chain links TRBV28 to TRBJ1-1; D is uncertain. Germline loops: CDR1 MDHEN, CDR2 SYDVKM. The CDR3 is made up of 12 amino acids. V lost 3 bases and J 0 bases, leaving 2 bases between the germline ends. CDR3 amino acids: CASSFVNTEAFF. The DNA for the CDR3 is TGTGCCAGCAGTTTTGTGAACACTGAAGCTTTCTTT. The full variable domain, rest sourced from reference TRBV28 and TRBJ1-1, is DVKVTQSSRYLVKRTGEKVFLECVQDMDHENMFWYRQDPGLGLRLIYFSYDVKMKEKGDIPEGYSVSREKKERFSLILESASTNQTSMYLCASSFVNTEAFFGQGTRLTVV.

The chain combines TRBV6-1 with TRBJ2-7, with 9 bases that match TRBD1. This CDR3 region has 15 residues. V trimming: 0 bases; J trimming: 4 bases; junction bases outside the gene matches: 4. The germline V gene encodes CDR1 MNHNS and CDR2 SASEGT. The CDR3 nucleotides are TGTGCCAGCAGTGAAGCCCACAGGGGGCTATACGAGCAGTACTTC. Translating gives CASSEAHRGLYEQYF.

This chain joins TRBV7-2 and TRBJ1-5, with D possibly matching TRBD1 (6 bases). The germline V and J ends were trimmed by 1 base and 4 bases, with 11 bases remaining between them. The CDR3 has 15 residues. CDR1 is SGHTA, CDR2 FQGNSA, per germline. For the CDR3, the DNA is TGTGCCAGCAGCTTAGGGGGACAAGCAAATCAGCCCCAGCATTTT. Translation gives CASSLGGQANQPQHF.

This clone was seen once. This chain connects TRBV6-6 to TRBJ2-7; possibly TRBD2 for D (6 bases). This CDR3 comprises 14 residues. The V and J ends lost 2 bases and 4 bases respectively, with 12 bases between them. The germline V gene has CDR1 MNHNY and CDR2 SVGAGI (reference sequence). The CDR3 DNA is TGTGCCAGCAGTTACAGGACAAGCGGGTACGAGCAGTACTTC. Protein product: CASSYRTSGYEQYF.

This clone was observed a few times. An end of the junction differs from the germline gene, which may be a read error. J is TRBJ1-1 and V is TRBV30; 7 bases are a match to TRBD1. This CDR3 comprises 12 residues. CDR1 and CDR2 from the germline V gene are GTSNPN and SVGIG (reference sequence). The CDR3 protein is CARDSRNTEAFF. As DNA, the CDR3 is TGCGCGAGGGACAGCAGGAACACTGAAGCTTTCTTT.

The chain has TRBV11-2 and TRBJ1-1; no clear D. V was trimmed by 5 bases and J by 0 bases, leaving 22 bases between them. The CDR3 consists of 18 residues. From germline, CDR1 is SGHAT and CDR2 FQNNGV. CDR3 residues: CASSLRSDVLRMNTEAFF. The CDR3 nucleotides are TGTGCCAGCAGCCTCCGGTCAGACGTACTCCGTATGAACACTGAAGCTTTCTTT.

The J gene is TRBJ1-6, the V gene TRBV7-6, with D possibly being TRBD1 (5 bases). Trimming removed 2 bases at V and 7 bases at J, with 15 bases between. This CDR3 is built from 16 residues. The germline V gene encodes CDR1 SGHVS and CDR2 FNYEAQ. The CDR3 region is CASSLNTAGGNSPLHF. The CDR3 region has the DNA TGTGCCAGCAGCTTAAACACGGCGGGGGGGAATTCACCCCTCCACTTT.

The rearrangement links TRBV7-2 to TRBJ2-2; D gene ambiguous. V lost 1 base, J lost 5 bases, and 14 bases lay in between. Per germline, CDR1 SGHTA and CDR2 FQGNSA. The CDR3 spans 16 residues. DNA of the CDR3: TGTGCCAGCAGCTTAGACAGTGTGTTAGAAACCGGGGAGCTGTTTTTT. This encodes CASSLDSVLETGELFF.

This clone was recorded once. V usage is TRBV6-1 and J usage is TRBJ2-5; TRBD2 matches at 9 bases. This CDR3 comprises 16 residues. Germline V lookup: CDR1 MNHNS, CDR2 SASEGT. V was pared by 3 bases and J by 1 base, with 6 bases of the junction left unmatched. CDR3 nucleotides: TGTGCCAGCAGTGATGGTGTTAGCGGGGGCCAAGAGACCCAGTACTTC. Residues: CASSDGVSGGQETQYF.

Only one count was recorded for this clone. The chain combines TRBV28 with TRBJ2-4, with TRBD1 identical over 8 bases. CDR1 and CDR2 from the germline V gene are MDHEN and SYDVKM. This CDR3 has 16 amino acids. V lost 6 bases to trimming and J lost 0 bases; unmatched junction nucleotides: 7. The CDR3 protein is CASSLGQGLAKNIQYF. CDR3 DNA sequence: TGTGCCAGCAGCCTAGGACAGGGCTTAGCCAAAAACATTCAGTACTTC.

V gene TRBV11-2 combines with J gene TRBJ2-5, with D perhaps matching TRBD1 (6 bases). CDR3 length: 17 amino acids. Germline V lookup: CDR1 SGHAT, CDR2 FQNNGV. V lost 1 base to trimming and J lost 5 bases, with 20 bases between them. CDR3 bases: TGTGCCAGCAGCTTAGTTGGGGGACCCCTAAGGGGGGAGACCCAGTACTTC. Protein: CASSLVGGPLRGETQYF.

A single count supports this clone. The CDR3 DNA reads TGCGCCAGCAGCCAAGAATTTAAGGGGTGGAGCTATGGCTACACCTTC. Its protein is CASSQEFKGWSYGYTF. The V gene is TRBV4-3, the J gene TRBJ1-2; D perhaps matches TRBD1 (5 bases). The CDR3 is 16 residues long. The ends were cut back, 0 bases at V and 4 bases at J, with 15 bases in the middle. Looked up from germline, CDR1 is LGHNA and CDR2 is YSLEER.

This chain joins TRBV19 and TRBJ2-1; weak D call: TRBD2 (7 bases). V lost 11 bases to trimming and J lost 0 bases, with 17 bases between them. This CDR3 contains 15 residues. Germline V CDR1 and CDR2: LNHDA, SQIVND (reference sequence). The CDR3 bases are TGTGCCTCTCGTCTCGGGGGGCCCTCCTACAATGAGCAGTTCTTC. Protein product: CASRLGGPSYNEQFF.

This sequence joins TRBV2 and TRBJ2-3; the D is unclear. This CDR3 contains 14 residues. Per the germline V gene, CDR1 is SNHLY and CDR2 is FYNNEI. V lost 10 bases and J 6 bases, leaving 20 bases between the germline ends. The CDR3 sequence is CATLGRQAGDTQYF. DNA for the CDR3: TGTGCCACCCTCGGCAGGCAGGCCGGGGATACGCAGTATTTT.

As DNA, the CDR3 is TGTGCCAGCAGCTTACCAGTTAGGGTCACCGGGGAGCTGTTTTTT. This encodes CASSLPVRVTGELFF. The chain carries TRBV11-2 and TRBJ2-2, with D unclear. V was pared by 2 bases and J by 4 bases, with 11 bases between. The CDR3 consists of 15 residues. Germline loops: CDR1 SGHAT, CDR2 FQNNGV.

This sequence joins TRBV4-1 and TRBJ1-2; D gene uncertain. The germline V gene encodes CDR1 MGHRA and CDR2 YSYEKL. Trimming took 0 bases from V and 2 from J, leaving 7 bases between them. This CDR3 has 14 amino acids. The CDR3 DNA sequence: TGCGCCAGCAGCCAAGATGACACCAACTATGGCTACACCTTC. The encoded protein is CASSQDDTNYGYTF.

The chain links TRBV9 to TRBJ1-6, with a possible D match to TRBD1 (6 bases). V gave up 3 bases and J gave up 10 bases, with 11 bases separating them. The CDR3 totals 13 residues. Germline loops: CDR1 SGDLS, CDR2 YYNGEE. The CDR3 reads CASSGQGSSPLHF. In DNA, the CDR3 is TGTGCCAGCAGCGGGCAGGGGAGCTCACCCCTCCACTTT.

This chain links TRBV25-1 with TRBJ2-1; D is ambiguous. Germline lookup yields CDR1 MGHDK and CDR2 SYGVNS. This CDR3 spans 13 amino acids. The V end was cut by 2 bases, the J end by 5 bases, with 7 bases between. The CDR3 loop reads CASSETRHNEQFF. CDR3 bases: TGTGCCAGCAGTGAAACGAGACACAATGAGCAGTTCTTC.

This clone was detected once. This rearrangement joins TRBV18 to TRBJ1-5; D not resolved. The germline V gene has CDR1 KGHSH and CDR2 LQKENI. The length of the CDR3 is 11 residues. Deletions cut 1 base from V and 7 bases from J, with 2 bases between. Here the CDR3 reads CASSPRQPQHF. CDR3 nucleotide sequence: TGTGCCAGCTCACCACGGCAGCCCCAGCATTTT.

The chain uses TRBV14 and TRBJ2-7; 11 nucleotides align to TRBD2. Trimming took 1 base from V and 9 from J; bases not matched to a gene: 8. Germline values: CDR1 SGHDN, CDR2 FVKESK. CDR3 length: 15 residues. The CDR3 reads CASSQAASGRTAQYF. CDR3 DNA sequence: TGTGCCAGCAGCCAAGCGGCTAGCGGGAGGACCGCGCAGTACTTC.

The V call is TRBV5-4, the J call TRBJ2-7; D is ambiguous. Trimming removed 0 bases from V and 1 base from J, with 14 bases in between. The CDR3 spans 16 residues. Germline assignment: CDR1 SGHNT and CDR2 YYREEE (reference sequence). The CDR3 is CASSLGFNGNSYEQYF. The CDR3 DNA is TGTGCCAGCAGCTTGGGATTTAACGGTAATTCCTACGAGCAGTACTTC.

This chain connects TRBV2 to TRBJ2-2, with D hard to call. With 1 base removed from V and 4 bases from J, the gap between germline ends came to 10 bases. The CDR3 extends over 15 amino acids. Germline CDR1 is SNHLY and CDR2 is FYNNEI. CDR3 sequence reads: CASSEGGFGTGELFF. The CDR3 nucleotides read TGTGCCAGCAGTGAAGGCGGTTTTGGCACCGGGGAGCTGTTTTTT. Combining the CDR3 with reference TRBV2 and TRBJ2-2 gives the whole variable domain EPEVTQTPSHQVTQMGQEVILRCVPISNHLYFYWYRQILGQKVEFLVSFYNNEISEKSEIFDDQFSVERPDGSNFTLKIRSTKLEDSAMYFCASSEGGFGTGELFFGEGSRLTVL.

This clone came up a few times. This chain connects TRBV5-1 to TRBJ1-2, with 8 bases lining up with TRBD1. From germline, CDR1 is SGHRS and CDR2 YFSETQ. The ends lost 4 bases at V and 5 bases at J; junction bases unmatched: 4. This CDR3 comprises 13 residues. CDR3 nucleotide sequence: TGCGCCAGCAGCGACAGGGGAGTTTATGGCTACACCTTC. This sequence encodes CASSDRGVYGYTF.